This passage covers 30 T cell receptor beta chains from one sample sequenced in a study of blood T cell repertoires in COVID-19. Method: immunoSEQ multiplex PCR; TCRdb's copy keeps in-frame clones and lacks some. The profile covers about 74,000 clones, with 80% to 90% appearing a single time and more than 4.5% taken by the ten largest. Material for sequencing was peripheral blood. These receptors were obtained from an elderly woman with acute or convalescent COVID-19.

This chain connects TRBV19 to TRBJ2-1; 16 nucleotides match TRBD2. CDR1 LNHDA and CDR2 SQIVND come from the germline V gene (reference sequence). There are 19 residues in the CDR3. With 1 base clipped from V and 0 bases from J, the junction kept 3 bases outside the gene matches. CDR3 in DNA: TGTGCCAGTAGTATAGCCGGGACTAGCGGGAGGGGCTCCTACAATGAGCAGTTCTTC. Protein: CASSIAGTSGRGSYNEQFF.

V is TRBV27 and J is TRBJ1-4; D is possibly TRBD1 (6 bases). Germline V gene sequence: CDR1 MNHEY, CDR2 SMNVEV (reference sequence). Trimming removed 5 bases from V and 0 bases from J, with 25 bases in between. The CDR3 extends over 20 amino acids. CDR3: CASSPTFRGLSLPTNEKLFF. CDR3 coding DNA: TGTGCCAGCAGTCCCACTTTTAGGGGGTTATCTCTCCCAACTAATGAAAAACTGTTTTTT.

This chain uses TRBV11-2 with TRBJ1-3, with 9 bases matching TRBD1. The V gene end was trimmed by 5 bases and the J gene end by 5 bases; junction bases not matched to a gene: 16. The CDR3 sequence is 18 residues long. Germline assignment: CDR1 SGHAT and CDR2 FQNNGV. The CDR3 spells CASSPYASAGTGRNTIYF. Here the CDR3 DNA reads TGTGCCAGCAGCCCTTATGCTTCCGCCGGGACAGGGAGAAACACCATATATTTT.

This sequence joins TRBV11-1 and TRBJ2-1; possibly TRBD2 for D (6 bases). This CDR3 region has 13 residues. Deletions cut 5 bases from V and 6 bases from J, with 11 bases between. Germline CDR1 is SGHAT and CDR2 is FQDESV (reference sequence). CDR3 loop: CASSIGTSNEQFF. The DNA for the CDR3 is TGTGCCAGCAGCATAGGGACTTCCAATGAGCAGTTCTTC.

The chain is built from TRBV5-1 and TRBJ2-1; TRBD2 matches 7 bases. The CDR3 covers 16 residues. Germline values: CDR1 SGHRS, CDR2 YFSETQ. Trimming removed 4 bases from V and 8 bases from J; junction bases left unmatched: 15. This CDR3 is CASSPRAGDSGHEQFF. The CDR3 nucleotides are TGCGCCAGCAGCCCCAGGGCGGGAGACTCGGGCCATGAGCAGTTCTTC.

CDR3 protein: CASSPGTNSNQPQHF. The CDR3 region has the DNA TGTGCCAGCAGCCCCGGGACAAATAGCAATCAGCCCCAGCATTTT. The chain is built from TRBV2 and TRBJ1-5, with a possible D match to TRBD1 (6 bases). The CDR3 is 15 residues long. V dropped 6 bases and J dropped 0 bases, with 12 bases sitting between them. Germline loops: CDR1 SNHLY, CDR2 FYNNEI.

In its sample, this clone was seen once. The gene calls are TRBV7-9 and TRBJ1-6; 7 bases fit TRBD1. The CDR3 is 14 amino acids. In germline, CDR1 is SEHNR, CDR2 FQNEAQ (reference sequence). V was pared by 5 bases and J by 9 bases, with 7 bases of the junction left unmatched. CDR3 residues: CASSGYRGGSPLHF. CDR3 DNA sequence: TGTGCCAGCAGCGGATACAGGGGAGGTTCACCCCTCCACTTT.

This sequence joins TRBV11-2 and TRBJ1-2; TRBD1 is a possible D gene (6 bases). This CDR3 comprises 18 residues. Germline V gives CDR1 SGHAT, CDR2 FQNNGV. V lost 6 bases, J lost 4 bases, and 27 bases lay in between. CDR3 in amino acids: CASSTLRSRGTPSYGYTF. DNA of the CDR3: TGTGCCAGCAGTACCCTTCGTAGCAGGGGAACTCCAAGCTATGGCTACACCTTC. Filled out from reference TRBV11-2 and TRBJ1-2, the complete variable domain reads EAGVAQSPRYKIIEKRQSVAFWCNPISGHATLYWYQQILGQGPKLLIQFQNNGVVDDSQLPKDRFSAERLKGVDSTLKIQPAKLEDSAVYLCASSTLRSRGTPSYGYTFGSGTRLTVV.

The chain uses TRBV4-3 and TRBJ1-2, with D possibly being TRBD1 (5 bases). The V gene's germline CDR1 is LGHNA and CDR2 YSLEER. The germline V and J ends were trimmed by 0 bases and 4 bases, with 15 bases remaining between them. The CDR3 is 16 residues long. For the CDR3, the DNA is TGCGCCAGCAGCCAAGACCCCTCGGGGGGGGGCTATGGCTACACCTTC. It specifies CASSQDPSGGGYGYTF.

The chain joins TRBV4-3 to TRBJ1-1, with D perhaps matching TRBD1 (5 bases). Between the trimmed V and J ends, which lost 0 bases and 10 bases, there was a span of 12 bases. The CDR3 covers 13 residues. The germline V gene has CDR1 LGHNA and CDR2 YSLEER. As DNA, the CDR3 is TGCGCCAGCAGCCAAGATCGACAGAGTCGAGCTTTCTTT. Its protein product is CASSQDRQSRAFF.

V usage is TRBV10-2 and J usage is TRBJ1-5; D possibly corresponds to TRBD1 (5 bases). This CDR3 contains 14 residues. V was clipped by 10 bases and J by 3 bases, with 16 bases between them. CDR1 is WSHSY, CDR2 SAAADI, per germline. The CDR3 reads CATRTGANNQPQHF. The CDR3 DNA is TGCGCCACCAGAACAGGAGCTAACAATCAGCCCCAGCATTTT.

The rearrangement links TRBV19 to TRBJ2-3; a weak D match, TRBD2 (6 bases). The V end was cut by 4 bases, the J end by 5 bases, with 13 bases between. The germline CDR1 and CDR2 sequences are LNHDA and SQIVND (reference sequence). The CDR3 has 14 residues. The CDR3 reads CASSRDSLKDTQYF. The DNA for the CDR3 is TGTGCCAGTAGTAGGGACTCTCTGAAAGATACGCAGTATTTT. Filled out from reference TRBV19 and TRBJ2-3, the complete variable domain reads DGGITQSPKYLFRKEGQNVTLSCEQNLNHDAMYWYRQDPGQGLRLIYYSQIVNDFQKGDIAEGYSVSREKKESFPLTVTSAQKNPTAFYLCASSRDSLKDTQYFGPGTRLTVL.

This chain uses TRBV7-3 with TRBJ2-1; the match to TRBD2 covers 10 bases. The J segment lost 0 bases and the V segment lost 0 bases, leaving 5 bases of the junction unmatched. Germline CDR1 reads SGHTA; CDR2 reads FQGTGA. The CDR3 consists of 18 residues. In nucleotides, the CDR3 is TGTGCCAGCAGCTTAACTAGCGGGAGGACCTACTCCTACAATGAGCAGTTCTTC. Translation: CASSLTSGRTYSYNEQFF.

The CDR3 DNA follows: TGCGCCAGCAGCCAAGACCTCCGGCAAGAGACCCAGTACTTC. Protein product: CASSQDLRQETQYF. This chain joins TRBV4-3 and TRBJ2-5; D not resolved. CDR3 length: 14 amino acids. Per germline, CDR1 LGHNA and CDR2 YSLEER. V was pared by 0 bases and J by 2 bases, with 7 bases between.

The table lists this clone with a count of one. This chain links TRBV5-4 with TRBJ2-1; D is uncertain. The length of the CDR3 is 14 residues. Trimming took 1 base from V and 9 from J, leaving 14 bases between them. Germline CDR1 is SGHNT and CDR2 is YYREEE (reference sequence). As DNA, the CDR3 is TGTGCCAGCAGCTTGCCCACAGTCGCCCCTGAGCAGTTCTTC. Encoded protein: CASSLPTVAPEQFF.

The genes are TRBV11-2 and TRBJ1-3; D call uncertain. Germline V lookup: CDR1 SGHAT, CDR2 FQNNGV. Deletions cut 1 base from V and 0 bases from J, with 10 bases between. The CDR3 contains 16 residues. The CDR3 nucleotides are TGTGCCAGCAGCTTAGGGGAGGACCTCTCTGGAAACACCATATATTTT. It codes for CASSLGEDLSGNTIYF.

The DNA for the CDR3 is TGTGCCAGCAGCCAAGGCGGCAGAGAGCAGTACTTC. Translated, it gives CASSQGGREQYF. This chain links TRBV3-1 (or the pseudogene TRBV3-2) with TRBJ2-7; D not resolved. The V gene's germline CDR1 is LGHDT and CDR2 YNNKEL (reference sequence). Trimming removed 1 base at V and 7 bases at J, with 8 bases between. The CDR3 is 12 residues long.

The rearrangement uses TRBV7-9 and TRBJ2-5; 11 bases agree with TRBD2. The CDR3 consists of 15 residues. Germline V gene sequence: CDR1 SEHNR, CDR2 FQNEAQ (reference sequence). V shed 4 bases and J 2 bases; nucleotides not matched to a gene: 3. The chain's CDR3 is CASSSGTSGQETQYF. The CDR3 coding sequence is TGTGCCAGCAGCTCGGGGACTAGCGGACAAGAGACCCAGTACTTC.

The rearrangement links TRBV5-6 to TRBJ2-2; 9 bases are a match to TRBD1. This CDR3 spans 14 amino acids. Germline V gives CDR1 SGHDT, CDR2 YYEEEE. Trimming removed 3 bases from V and 7 bases from J; junction bases left unmatched: 4. This chain's CDR3 is CASSSDRGVGELFF. CDR3 in DNA: TGTGCCAGCAGCTCAGACAGGGGGGTCGGGGAGCTGTTTTTT.

This clone was seen a single time. The chain is built from TRBV27 and TRBJ2-5, with D perhaps TRBD1 (6 bases). Germline CDR1 is MNHEY and CDR2 is SMNVEV (reference sequence). Trimming stripped 5 bases from V and 4 bases from J, with 14 bases between. The CDR3 loop spans 14 amino acids. CDR3 protein: CASSPRPTGETQYF. The CDR3 DNA reads as TGTGCCAGCAGTCCACGACCGACAGGAGAGACCCAGTACTTC.

V is TRBV6-6 and J is TRBJ2-2; a weak D match, TRBD2 (5 bases). V was cut by 6 bases and J by 2 bases, with 13 bases left in between. The germline gives CDR1 MNHNY, CDR2 SVGAGI (reference sequence). The CDR3 runs to 15 residues. For the CDR3, the DNA is TGTGCCAGCAGCCCCGGACTCGGAAACACCGGGGAGCTGTTTTTT. It is translated as CASSPGLGNTGELFF.

This sequence joins TRBV7-2 and TRBJ1-1; unclear D gene. This CDR3 is built from 14 residues. With 7 bases removed from V and 1 base from J, the gap between germline ends came to 13 bases. Per the germline V gene, CDR1 is SGHTA and CDR2 is FQGNSA. The CDR3 region has the DNA TGTGCCAGCATCCGCGGACGGGAGAACACTGAAGCTTTCTTT. Its protein is CASIRGRENTEAFF.

J is TRBJ2-7 and V is TRBV5-1; 7 bases are shared with TRBD2. Germline V gene sequence: CDR1 SGHRS, CDR2 YFSETQ. The CDR3 is 12 amino acids. Unmatched junction bases numbered 2, after V lost 4 bases and J lost 4 bases. The CDR3: CASSPGGYEQYF. Written as DNA, the CDR3 is TGCGCCAGCAGCCCGGGGGGATACGAGCAGTACTTC.

J is TRBJ2-3 and V is TRBV9; TRBD2 agrees at 7 bases. Per germline, CDR1 SGDLS and CDR2 YYNGEE. V shed 4 bases and J 8 bases; nucleotides not matched to a gene: 16. The CDR3 has 16 amino acids. CDR3 amino acids: CASSPQRDPAVGTQYF. CDR3 nucleotide sequence: TGTGCCAGCAGCCCTCAGCGGGACCCCGCGGTGGGTACGCAGTATTTT.

CDR3 DNA sequence: TGTGCCAGCAGTTTCCCATCGATAGGGGCGCTCTACGAGCAGTACTTC. Translating it yields CASSFPSIGALYEQYF. The chain combines TRBV6-5 with TRBJ2-7, with D tentatively TRBD1 (5 bases). Looked up from germline, CDR1 is MNHEY and CDR2 is SVGAGI. CDR3 length equals 16 residues. The germline V and J ends were trimmed by 4 bases and 3 bases, with 19 bases remaining between them.

The count of this clone is one. This chain links TRBV7-2 with TRBJ1-5; D call uncertain. Per the germline V gene, CDR1 is SGHTA and CDR2 is FQGNSA. The CDR3 spans 13 residues. Trimming took off 0 bases at V and 4 bases at J, with 4 bases between the two ends. The CDR3 protein is CASSLAQNQPQHF. In DNA form, the CDR3 reads TGTGCCAGCAGCTTAGCGCAGAATCAGCCCCAGCATTTT.

The V call is TRBV5-1, the J call TRBJ2-3, with D possibly TRBD1 on 7 matching bases. Germline CDR1 reads SGHRS; CDR2 reads YFSETQ. This CDR3 is 15 amino acids long. Trimming removed 7 bases from V and 0 bases from J, with 15 bases in between. Here the CDR3 DNA reads TGCGCCAGCTGTGCCGGAGGGGGCAGCACAGATACGCAGTATTTT. This gives the protein CASCAGGGSTDTQYF.

The DNA for the CDR3 is TGCGCCAGCAGCATGGGACTTGAGCAGTACTTC. Translating it yields CASSMGLEQYF. The V gene is TRBV5-1, the J gene TRBJ2-7; possible D gene TRBD2, 6 bases. Germline assignment: CDR1 SGHRS and CDR2 YFSETQ. This CDR3 is 11 amino acids long. V lost 4 bases, J lost 7 bases, and 9 bases lay in between.

V usage is TRBV6-6 and J usage is TRBJ2-7; 8 nucleotides agree with TRBD1. The CDR3 length is 14 residues. CDR1 and CDR2 (germline): MNHNY, SVGAGI (reference sequence). V dropped 0 bases and J dropped 8; count of bases not matched to a gene: 6. CDR3 nucleotide sequence: TGTGCCAGCAGTTACTCGGGACAGGTCCGAAAGCAGTACTTC. It codes for CASSYSGQVRKQYF.

The J gene is TRBJ2-7, the V gene TRBV7-9; 8 bases fit TRBD1. Germline lookup yields CDR1 SEHNR and CDR2 FQNEAQ (reference sequence). The CDR3 extends over 16 amino acids. The junction had 10 bases not matched to a gene; V was cut back by 5 bases and J by 1 base. CDR3 loop: CASSNYRGDKSYEQYF. CDR3 DNA sequence: TGTGCCAGCAGCAATTACAGGGGGGATAAGTCCTACGAGCAGTACTTC.